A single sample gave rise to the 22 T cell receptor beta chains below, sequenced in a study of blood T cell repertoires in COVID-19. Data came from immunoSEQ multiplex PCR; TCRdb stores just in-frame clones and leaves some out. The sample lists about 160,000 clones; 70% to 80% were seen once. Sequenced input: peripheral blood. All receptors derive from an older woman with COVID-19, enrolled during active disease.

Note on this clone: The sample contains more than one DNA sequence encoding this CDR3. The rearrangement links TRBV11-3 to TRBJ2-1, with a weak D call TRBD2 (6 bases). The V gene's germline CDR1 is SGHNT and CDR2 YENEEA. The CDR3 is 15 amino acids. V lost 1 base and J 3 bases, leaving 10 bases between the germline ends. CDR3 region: CASSLGGGVYNEQFF. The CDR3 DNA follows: TGTGCCAGCAGCTTAGGCGGAGGGGTCTACAATGAGCAGTTCTTC.

CDR3 sequence reads: CASSLGLHRGYTF. In nucleotides, the CDR3 is TGTGCCAGCAGCTTGGGGCTTCACAGGGGCTACACCTTC. The J gene is TRBJ1-2, the V gene TRBV5-8; tentatively, D is TRBD1 (5 bases). This CDR3 region has 13 residues. The V gene's germline CDR1 is SGHTS and CDR2 YDEGEE. Trimming removed 0 bases at V and 8 bases at J, with 11 bases between.

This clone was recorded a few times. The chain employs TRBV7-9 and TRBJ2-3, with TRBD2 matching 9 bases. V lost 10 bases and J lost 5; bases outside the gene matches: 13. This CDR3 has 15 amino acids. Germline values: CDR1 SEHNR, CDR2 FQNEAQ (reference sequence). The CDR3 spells CATRGKREEGDTQYF. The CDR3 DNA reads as TGTGCCACCCGGGGGAAGCGGGAGGAGGGAGATACGCAGTATTTT. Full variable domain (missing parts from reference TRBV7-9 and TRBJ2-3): DTGVSQNPRHKITKRGQNVTFRCDPISEHNRLYWYRQTLGQGPEFLTYFQNEAQLEKSRLLSDRFSAERPKGSFSTLEIQRTEQGDSAMYLCATRGKREEGDTQYFGPGTRLTVL.

The CDR3 loop is CASSRDRERRETQYF. The CDR3 nucleotides read TGTGCCAGCTCCCGGGACAGGGAAAGGAGAGAGACCCAGTACTTC. The chain links TRBV18 to TRBJ2-5; 9 bases fit TRBD1. J lost 4 bases, V lost 6 bases, and 9 bases had no gene match. This CDR3 is 15 amino acids long. Germline values: CDR1 KGHSH, CDR2 LQKENI.

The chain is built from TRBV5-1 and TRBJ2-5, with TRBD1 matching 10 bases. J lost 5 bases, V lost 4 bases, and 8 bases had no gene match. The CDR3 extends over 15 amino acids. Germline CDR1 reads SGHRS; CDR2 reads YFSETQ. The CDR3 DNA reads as TGCGCCAGCAGCACCGGGGACAGGGGTTCGGAGACCCAGTACTTC. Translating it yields CASSTGDRGSETQYF.

The CDR3 DNA sequence: TGTGCTAGTGGTTTGCGGGGAGCCTACGAGCAGTACGTC. It yields the protein CASGLRGAYEQYV. The chain is built from TRBV12-5 and TRBJ2-7; D may be TRBD2 (5 bases). From germline, CDR1 is LGHNT and CDR2 FRNRAP. The V gene lost 2 bases and the J gene lost 2 bases, with 7 bases spanning the gap. The CDR3 runs to 13 residues.

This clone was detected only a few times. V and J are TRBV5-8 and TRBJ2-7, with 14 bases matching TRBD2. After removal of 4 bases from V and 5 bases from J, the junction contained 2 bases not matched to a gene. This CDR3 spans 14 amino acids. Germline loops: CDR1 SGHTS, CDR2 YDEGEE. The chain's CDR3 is CASSRLAGGDEQYF. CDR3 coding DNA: TGTGCCAGCAGCCGACTAGCGGGAGGGGACGAGCAGTACTTC.

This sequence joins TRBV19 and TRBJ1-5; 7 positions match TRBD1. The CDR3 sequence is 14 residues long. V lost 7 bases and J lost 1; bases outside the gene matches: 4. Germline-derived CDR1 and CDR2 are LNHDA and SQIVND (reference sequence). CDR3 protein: CASTTGSSNQPQHF. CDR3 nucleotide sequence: TGTGCCAGTACGACAGGGAGCAGCAATCAGCCCCAGCATTTT.

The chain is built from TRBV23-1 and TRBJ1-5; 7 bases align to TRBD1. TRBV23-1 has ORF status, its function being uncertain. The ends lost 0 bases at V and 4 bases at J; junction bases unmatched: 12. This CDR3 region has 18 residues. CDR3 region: CASSQSGPDRSLNQPQHF. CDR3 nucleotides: TGCGCCAGCAGTCAATCGGGGCCGGACAGGTCCCTTAATCAGCCCCAGCATTTT.

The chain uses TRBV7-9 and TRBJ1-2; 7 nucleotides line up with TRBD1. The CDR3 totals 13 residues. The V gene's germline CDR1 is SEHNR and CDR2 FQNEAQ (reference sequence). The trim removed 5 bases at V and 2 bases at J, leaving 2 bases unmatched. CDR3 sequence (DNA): TGTGCCAGCAGCCCGGGACAGAACTATGGCTACACCTTC. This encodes CASSPGQNYGYTF.

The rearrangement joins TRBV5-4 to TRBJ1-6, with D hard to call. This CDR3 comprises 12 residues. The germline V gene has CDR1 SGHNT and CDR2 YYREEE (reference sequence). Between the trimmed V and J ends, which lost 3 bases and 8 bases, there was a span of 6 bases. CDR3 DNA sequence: TGTGCCAGCAGCTCGACACATTCACCCCTCCACTTT. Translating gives CASSSTHSPLHF. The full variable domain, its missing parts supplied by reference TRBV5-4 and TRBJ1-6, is ETGVTQSPTHLIKTRGQQVTLRCSSQSGHNTVSWYQQALGQGPQFIFQYYREEENGRGNFPPRFSGLQFPNYSSELNVNALELDDSALYLCASSSTHSPLHFGNGTRLTVT.

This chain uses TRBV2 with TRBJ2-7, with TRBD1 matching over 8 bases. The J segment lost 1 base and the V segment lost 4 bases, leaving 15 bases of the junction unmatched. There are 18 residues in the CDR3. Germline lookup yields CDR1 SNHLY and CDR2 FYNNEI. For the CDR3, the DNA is TGTGCCAGCAGTGGGGGGGACAGGACACCGCTCCGATCCTACGAGCAGTACTTC. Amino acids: CASSGGDRTPLRSYEQYF.

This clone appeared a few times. Here the CDR3 reads CASSLGQGYNEQFF. CDR3 coding DNA: TGTGCCAGCAGCTTGGGACAGGGGTACAATGAGCAGTTCTTC. V and J are TRBV7-6 and TRBJ2-1; 10 positions agree with TRBD1. Germline-derived CDR1 and CDR2 are SGHVS and FNYEAQ. This CDR3 contains 14 residues. V gave up 3 bases and J gave up 4 bases; unmatched junction bases: 0.

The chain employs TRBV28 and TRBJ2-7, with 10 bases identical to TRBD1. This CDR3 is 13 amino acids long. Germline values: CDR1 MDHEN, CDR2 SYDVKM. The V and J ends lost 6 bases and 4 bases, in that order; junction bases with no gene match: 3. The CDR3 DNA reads TGTGCCAGCAGGGGGGGACAGGGGTACGAGCAGTACGTC. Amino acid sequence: CASRGGQGYEQYV.

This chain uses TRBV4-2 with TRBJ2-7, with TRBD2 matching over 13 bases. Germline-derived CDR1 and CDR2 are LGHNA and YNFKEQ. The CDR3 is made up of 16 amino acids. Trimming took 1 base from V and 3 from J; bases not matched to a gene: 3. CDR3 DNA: TGTGCCAGCAGCCAAGCCTGGACTAGCGGGAGCTACGAGCAGTACTTC. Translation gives CASSQAWTSGSYEQYF.

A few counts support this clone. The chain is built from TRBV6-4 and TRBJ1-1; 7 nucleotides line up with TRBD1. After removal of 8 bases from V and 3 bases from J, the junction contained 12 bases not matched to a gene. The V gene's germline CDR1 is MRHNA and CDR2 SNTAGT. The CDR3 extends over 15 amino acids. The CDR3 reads CASDLSTGIYTEAFF. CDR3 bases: TGTGCCAGCGACCTATCGACAGGGATTTACACTGAAGCTTTCTTT.

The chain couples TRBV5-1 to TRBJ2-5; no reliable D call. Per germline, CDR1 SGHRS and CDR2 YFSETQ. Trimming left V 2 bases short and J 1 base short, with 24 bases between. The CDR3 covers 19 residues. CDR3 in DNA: TGCGCCAGCAGCTTAGGCTCGGAGCTTTCGAAAGCGATCCAAGAGACCCAGTACTTC. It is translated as CASSLGSELSKAIQETQYF.

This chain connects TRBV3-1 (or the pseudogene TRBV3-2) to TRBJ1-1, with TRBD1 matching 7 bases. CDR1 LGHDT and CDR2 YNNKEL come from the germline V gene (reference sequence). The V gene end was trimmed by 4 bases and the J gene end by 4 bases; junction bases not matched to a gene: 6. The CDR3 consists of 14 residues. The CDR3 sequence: CASSLRGRVTEAFF. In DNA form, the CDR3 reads TGTGCCAGCAGCCTGAGGGGGCGCGTCACTGAAGCTTTCTTT.

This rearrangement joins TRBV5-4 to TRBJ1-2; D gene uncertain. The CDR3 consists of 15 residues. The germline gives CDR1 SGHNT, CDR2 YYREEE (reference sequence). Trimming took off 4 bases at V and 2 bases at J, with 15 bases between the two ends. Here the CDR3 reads CASSTTDGGNYGYTF. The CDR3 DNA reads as TGTGCCAGCAGCACCACGGACGGAGGGAACTATGGCTACACCTTC.

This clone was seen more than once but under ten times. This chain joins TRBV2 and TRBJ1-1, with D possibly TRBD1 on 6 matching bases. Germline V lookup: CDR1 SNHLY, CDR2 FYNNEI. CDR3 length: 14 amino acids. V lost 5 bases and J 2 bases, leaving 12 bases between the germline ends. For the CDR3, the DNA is TGTGCCAGCAGTTCGGGACAACCAAACACTGAAGCTTTCTTT. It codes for CASSSGQPNTEAFF.

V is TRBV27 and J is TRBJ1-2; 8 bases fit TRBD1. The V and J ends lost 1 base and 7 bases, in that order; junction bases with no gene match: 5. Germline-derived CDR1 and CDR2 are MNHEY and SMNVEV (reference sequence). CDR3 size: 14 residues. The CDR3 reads CASSLFTGGVGYTF. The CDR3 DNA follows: TGTGCCAGCAGTTTATTCACAGGGGGTGTTGGCTACACCTTC.

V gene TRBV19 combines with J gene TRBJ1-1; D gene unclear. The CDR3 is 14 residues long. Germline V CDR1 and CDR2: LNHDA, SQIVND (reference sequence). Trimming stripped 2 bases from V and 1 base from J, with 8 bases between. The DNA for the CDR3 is TGTGCCAGTAGTATAACACCGAAGAACACTGAAGCTTTCTTT. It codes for CASSITPKNTEAFF. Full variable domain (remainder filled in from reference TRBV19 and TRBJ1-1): DGGITQSPKYLFRKEGQNVTLSCEQNLNHDAMYWYRQDPGQGLRLIYYSQIVNDFQKGDIAEGYSVSREKKESFPLTVTSAQKNPTAFYLCASSITPKNTEAFFGQGTRLTVV.